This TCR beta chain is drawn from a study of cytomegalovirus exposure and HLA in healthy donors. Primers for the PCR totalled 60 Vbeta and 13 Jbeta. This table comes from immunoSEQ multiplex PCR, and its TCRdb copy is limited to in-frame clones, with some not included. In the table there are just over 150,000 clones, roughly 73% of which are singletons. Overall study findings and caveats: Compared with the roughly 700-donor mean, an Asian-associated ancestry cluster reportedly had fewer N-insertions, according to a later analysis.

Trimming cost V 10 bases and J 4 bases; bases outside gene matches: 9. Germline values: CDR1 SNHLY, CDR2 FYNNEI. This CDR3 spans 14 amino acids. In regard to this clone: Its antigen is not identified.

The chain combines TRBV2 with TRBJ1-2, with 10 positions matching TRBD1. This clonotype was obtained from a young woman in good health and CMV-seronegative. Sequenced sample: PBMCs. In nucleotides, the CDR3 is TGTGCCACAGGGACAGGGGCGCTTACCTATGGCTACACCTTC. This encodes CATGTGALTYGYTF.